The 15 T cell receptor beta chains given below trace back to one sample, sequenced in a study of blood T cell repertoires in COVID-19. Produced via immunoSEQ multiplex PCR; TCRdb's table is partial and in-frame only. The table includes under 60,000 clones, roughly nine tenths detected once. The specimen was peripheral blood. Receptors were obtained from a man between 60 and 75 years old with acute or convalescent COVID-19.

V is TRBV11-2 and J is TRBJ2-1; D is undetermined. With 5 bases removed from V and 0 bases from J, the gap between germline ends came to 5 bases. The CDR3 has 13 residues. Germline loops: CDR1 SGHAT, CDR2 FQNNGV. In nucleotides, the CDR3 is TGTGCCAGCAGCCAGGACTCCTACAATGAGCAGTTCTTC. Translation: CASSQDSYNEQFF.

V is TRBV5-4 and J is TRBJ1-3; D not resolved. The length of the CDR3 is 16 residues. The germline V and J ends were trimmed by 0 bases and 4 bases, with 14 bases remaining between them. Germline V CDR1 and CDR2: SGHNT, YYREEE (reference sequence). The CDR3 DNA reads as TGTGCCAGCAGCTTGGGGGTCGTAGCAACAGGAAACACCATATATTTT. The encoded protein is CASSLGVVATGNTIYF.

This chain connects TRBV7-2 to TRBJ2-2; TRBD1 is a possible D gene (6 bases). CDR3 length: 14 amino acids. Germline values: CDR1 SGHTA, CDR2 FQGNSA. Trimming removed 3 bases from V and 4 bases from J, with 9 bases in between. In nucleotides, the CDR3 is TGTGCCAGCAGCTTGTACAGGGTCACCGGGGAGCTGTTTTTT. Protein sequence: CASSLYRVTGELFF.

This sequence joins TRBV7-9 and TRBJ1-4; the D gene is possibly TRBD1 (5 bases). Germline V gene data show CDR1 as SEHNR and CDR2 as FQNEAQ (reference sequence). The V and J ends lost 5 bases and 3 bases respectively, with 13 bases between them. This CDR3 region has 15 residues. The CDR3 DNA sequence: TGTGCCAGCAGCCAGACTGGGGCTCCTAATGAAAAACTGTTTTTT. Translated, it gives CASSQTGAPNEKLFF.

The rearrangement uses TRBV6-5 and TRBJ1-1, with no clear D. Germline V lookup: CDR1 MNHEY, CDR2 SVGAGI. Trimming left V 6 bases short and J 1 base short, with 6 bases between. The CDR3 contains 12 residues. The CDR3: CASSLKNTEAFF. For the CDR3, the DNA is TGTGCCAGCAGCCTAAAGAACACTGAAGCTTTCTTT.

V gene TRBV9 combines with J gene TRBJ1-3; 11 positions agree with TRBD1. Germline CDR1 and CDR2: SGDLS and YYNGEE. The CDR3 is 16 residues long. J was trimmed by 2 bases and V by 4 bases; bases with no gene match: 5. The CDR3 coding sequence is TGTGCCAGCAGCTCCGCGGGACAGGGGGCTGGAAACACCATATATTTT. Translating it yields CASSSAGQGAGNTIYF.

V gene TRBV2 combines with J gene TRBJ2-7; 9 bases match TRBD1. The CDR3 is made up of 16 amino acids. With 7 bases clipped from V and 2 bases from J, the junction kept 12 bases outside the gene matches. Germline-derived CDR1 and CDR2 are SNHLY and FYNNEI. CDR3 DNA: TGTGCCAGCACTACCAGGGGGACAGGGCACGCCTACGAGCAGTACTTC. Its translation is CASTTRGTGHAYEQYF. The variable domain in full, completed from reference TRBV2 and TRBJ2-7, reads EPEVTQTPSHQVTQMGQEVILRCVPISNHLYFYWYRQILGQKVEFLVSFYNNEISEKSEIFDDQFSVERPDGSNFTLKIRSTKLEDSAMYFCASTTRGTGHAYEQYFGPGTRLTVT.

The genes are TRBV11-2 and TRBJ2-7; TRBD1 might be the D (6 bases). V was shortened by 2 bases and J by 3 bases, with 26 bases between the two germline ends. CDR3 length equals 19 residues. Per the germline V gene, CDR1 is SGHAT and CDR2 is FQNNGV. The CDR3 DNA follows: TGTGCCAGCAGCTTACTATCTTTGGTCGCAGGGGAGACAATCTACGAGCAGTACTTC. As protein: CASSLLSLVAGETIYEQYF.

The chain employs TRBV11-2 and TRBJ2-7; 7 bases fit TRBD1. Germline-derived CDR1 and CDR2 are SGHAT and FQNNGV. Trimming took 1 base from V and 6 from J; bases not matched to a gene: 15. This CDR3 has 17 residues. The DNA for the CDR3 is TGTGCCAGCAGCTTAGTTGGGTCCCGCGACAGGGCTACCGAGCAGTACTTC. Encoded protein: CASSLVGSRDRATEQYF.

The CDR3 here is CASSQSETSGGYTF. Here the CDR3 DNA reads TGTGCCAGCAGCCAATCTGAGACTTCTGGAGGCTACACCTTC. V usage is TRBV3-1 (or the pseudogene TRBV3-2) and J usage is TRBJ1-2; D unresolved. This CDR3 contains 14 residues. The V gene lost 2 bases and the J gene lost 8 bases, with 15 bases spanning the gap. Germline V CDR1 and CDR2: LGHDT, YNNKEL (reference sequence).

The J gene is TRBJ2-3, the V gene TRBV7-9; D unclear. Trimming removed 2 bases at V and 4 bases at J, with 7 bases between. From germline, CDR1 is SEHNR and CDR2 FQNEAQ (reference sequence). The CDR3 sequence is 13 residues long. The CDR3 spells CASSLSHSDTQYF. CDR3 bases: TGTGCCAGCAGCTTATCCCACTCAGATACGCAGTATTTT.

This clone was found once. The V gene is TRBV5-1, the J gene TRBJ1-5; TRBD1 agrees at 7 bases. Per germline, CDR1 SGHRS and CDR2 YFSETQ. The CDR3 has 15 residues. The V gene end was trimmed by 4 bases and the J gene end by 4 bases; junction bases not matched to a gene: 8. CDR3 in DNA: TGCGCCAGCAGCATTCGACAGGGATCGAATCAGCCCCAGCATTTT. Its translation: CASSIRQGSNQPQHF.

The gene calls are TRBV7-2 and TRBJ2-5, with TRBD1 identical over 7 bases. From germline, CDR1 is SGHTA and CDR2 FQGNSA. The CDR3 is 14 amino acids. V was clipped by 3 bases and J by 10 bases; unmatched bases: 11. CDR3 in amino acids: CASSLTGFLVSQYF. The DNA of the CDR3 is TGTGCCAGCAGCTTGACAGGGTTTTTAGTGAGCCAGTACTTC.

The V gene is TRBV21-1, the J gene TRBJ1-1; the table's TRBD1 call for D was not verified on the DNA. TRBV21-1 counts as a pseudogene. There are 13 residues in the CDR3. CDR3 protein: CASNRSRDTEAFF. In DNA, the CDR3 is TGTGCCAGCAACAGGTCTCGGGACACTGAAGCTTTCTTT.

The genes are TRBV10-3 and TRBJ1-2, with unresolved D. V shed 2 bases and J shed 6 bases, with 10 bases lying between them. Germline loops: CDR1 ENHRY, CDR2 SYGVKD. The CDR3 consists of 13 residues. The CDR3 coding sequence is TGTGCCATCAGTGAGACGGAGAGGAATGGCTACACCTTC. The encoded protein is CAISETERNGYTF.